The sequence of this T cell receptor (beta chain) was determined in a study of cytomegalovirus exposure and HLA in healthy donors. Study findings and constraints: Donors belonging to an Asian-associated ancestry cluster reportedly showed fewer N-insertions in productive TCRs than the approximately 690-donor mean, according to what a later analysis found. HLA alleles were associated with roughly 15,000 TCR beta sequences in a later analysis at 0.05 false discovery rate.

A remark on this clone: Its antigen is currently unknown.

In the PCR, 60 Vbeta and 13 Jbeta primers were used. The protocol was immunoSEQ multiplex PCR, while the TCRdb copy is restricted to in-frame clones and leaves out a portion. The table lists tens of thousands of clones, over 70% of them singletons. This CDR3 region has 13 residues. Trimming cost V 0 bases and J 5 bases, with 7 bases left between them. From germline, CDR1 is MNHEY and CDR2 SVGAGI. The receptor's source is a woman between 35 and 50 years old in good health and CMV-seronegative. The material sequenced was PBMCs. The genes are TRBV6-5 and TRBJ1-2, with unresolved D. CDR3 in amino acids: CASSYSAEYGYTF. CDR3 coding DNA: TGTGCCAGCAGTTACTCGGCAGAATATGGCTACACCTTC.